This T cell receptor beta chain was sequenced for a study of T cells in Graves' hyperthyroidism and ophthalmopathy (dated by TCRdb to the late 2010s). Broadly, across the study: Peripheral blood was sampled at the time of initial diagnosis, prior to any treatment. The study also compared thyroid tissue and blood T-cell repertoires from 6 or 7 Graves' hyperthyroidism patients. To identify distinguishing TCR V-J signatures, a discovery cohort of 95 to 100 patients was used, comprising 43 with Graves' ophthalmopathy and some 60 with stable Graves' hyperthyroidism. For training and testing, the 100 or so patients in the discovery cohort were randomly divided in a 7:3 ratio. Prospective prediction of ophthalmopathy was tested in an independent validation cohort of 18 to 20 hyperthyroidism patients and around 16 patients who later progressed to ophthalmopathy. After blood sampling, hyperthyroidism patients were treated with methimazole at a starting dose of 30 mg daily, and ophthalmopathy patients were treated with high-dose intravenous methylprednisolone. The paper reports TCR Vbeta CDR3 sequencing of over 120 peripheral blood samples: around 45 ophthalmopathy, approximately 74 hyperthyroidism and about 17 progressor patients. The study at large found these results: In cross-validation, a model built on a 13 V-J signature told ophthalmopathy apart from stable hyperthyroidism with 87.88% sensitivity and about 81% specificity, and in testing the same model reached 80%/75%. Most expanded thyroid clonotypes (frequency above 0.001) were also detected in blood, suggesting blood repertoires may reflect thyroid immune responses. No statistical method was used to fix the sample size in advance, and group allocation was not hidden from the investigators. In validation, the model predicted progression to ophthalmopathy with approximately 70% sensitivity and about 73% specificity, a median of 6.5 months before onset.

Ophthalmopathy patients had moderately to severely active disease, Clinical Activity Score of at least 3, NOSPECS grade of at least 4, and duration under 3 months. Exclusion was applied to patients with uncontrolled infections, other autoimmune diseases, pregnancy or lactation. Diagnoses relied on clinical symptoms, serum thyroxine and TRAb, thyroid ultrasound and orbital computed tomography. PBMCs were separated from roughly 9.3 ml of fresh peripheral blood using Ficoll-Paque density gradient centrifugation. Total RNA was extracted with Trizol reagent, and quality was checked on an Agilent 2100 Bioanalyzer. Comments on this clonotype: This clone's antigen is unknown. No base-level quality is on record; no much larger clone is a single base apart.

CDR1 SEHNR and CDR2 FQNEAQ were looked up in the germline V gene (reference sequence). From its cysteine to its phenylalanine, the CDR3 spans 14 amino acids. Only the CDR3 region is kept as DNA, spanning 42 bases read in frame from base 1. V drops 5 bases and J drops 1 base, leaving 11 bases in between. TCR beta CDR3 regions were amplified from RNA transcripts. The first round of RT-PCR for the TCR CDR3 was performed with the HTBI primer set and the Qiagen OneStep RT-PCR kit. A second multiplex PCR round built the libraries, followed by size selection and purification. Sequencing of the libraries was done on an Illumina HiSeq2000 using paired-end 100 bp reads. In the authors' own workflow: Raw data were processed with SOAPnuke, discarding reads with adapters, uncalled bases, mean Phred below 15, or no exact constant-primer or identifier match. COPE v1.2.5 was used to merge the high-quality paired reads, and each unique nucleotide sequence was defined as a clonotype. Clonotypes were aligned to IMGT TRBV, TRBD and TRBJ reference segments using MiTCR v1.1. Only V-J combinations with frequency above 0.0001, covering 99% to 99.2% of repertoires, were analysed. The TCS score was defined as F50 (clonal expansion) divided by E x V (chaos), with BLOSUM62-based TCRdist calculated between CDR3 peptides within each V-J. Welch's t-statistics and random forest reduced roughly 500 V-J features to under 15, which were used in a naive Bayes classifier (R e1071). TCRdb reworked the public reads: Q25 trimming with fastp, MiXCR clone assembly, productive beta chains retained. Identical CDR3 proteins give one entry, which carries the most common genes and DNA. TCRdb assigned the V and J calls; the authors' analysis was not used. The sample table holds about 640,000 distinct CDR3 sequences, of which less than 25% were seen once. Under 35% of the sample comes from the top ten.

The chain is made from TRBV7-9 and TRBJ2-5; the best D guess is TRBD2, with 5 bases matching. The source material was blood. This sequence was found in a young man with Graves' ophthalmopathy. The nucleotides read TGTGCCAGCAGCACCCGGACTTTCCAAGAGACCCAGTACTTC. This translates into CASSTRTFQETQYF.